One sample yielded the 14 T cell receptor beta chains listed below, sequenced in a study of blood T cells in healthy people across ages. Together with a sample-barcoded 5' primer, a J-beta primer mix was included in a second PCR lasting about 6 to 11 cycles. From the 5' RACE reads, TCRdb called clonotypes with MiXCR, one entry per CDR3 protein. The sample lists 550,000 to 600,000 distinct CDR3 sequences; roughly 48% were seen once. Sequencing input: blood. The receptor source for this set is a man at least 80 years old in good health.

This clonotype came up many times. The chain is built from TRBV6-6 and TRBJ1-5; D is unclear. Germline CDR1 reads MNHNY; CDR2 reads SVGAGI (reference sequence). Trimming took off 0 bases at V and 6 bases at J, with 12 bases between the two ends. CDR3 size: 15 residues. CDR3 protein: CASSYSNVLSQPQHF. In DNA form, the CDR3 reads TGTGCCAGCAGTTACTCAAATGTCCTAAGTCAGCCCCAGCATTTT.

V and J are TRBV6-2 or TRBV6-3 and TRBJ2-7, with 7 bases identical to TRBD1. The germline V gene has CDR1 MNHEY and CDR2 SVGEGT. The J segment lost 0 bases and the V segment lost 7 bases, leaving 12 bases of the junction unmatched. The CDR3 loop spans 16 amino acids. CDR3 DNA sequence: TGTGCCAGCATCAACTACCGGGACAGAAGCTCCTACGAGCAGTACTTC. Encoded protein: CASINYRDRSSYEQYF.

This clonotype was counted many times. The chain recombines TRBV7-2 with TRBJ2-1; a possible D gene is TRBD2 (5 bases). CDR3 length: 12 residues. Trimming removed 1 base at V and 9 bases at J, with 7 bases between. Per the germline V gene, CDR1 is SGHTA and CDR2 is FQGNSA. CDR3 residues: CASSLDEGEQFF. CDR3 DNA: TGTGCCAGCAGCTTAGACGAGGGTGAGCAGTTCTTC.

This clonotype turned up a few times. In nucleotides, the CDR3 is TGTGCCAGCAGTAGGAGAAGATCGGATGAAAAACTGTTTTTT. Residues: CASSRRRSDEKLFF. V usage is TRBV6-5 and J usage is TRBJ1-4; D call uncertain. From germline, CDR1 is MNHEY and CDR2 SVGAGI. The V end lost 5 bases, the J end lost 6 bases, and 13 bases lay between the germline ends. The CDR3 loop spans 14 amino acids.

This clonotype was recorded a few times. The chain recombines TRBV7-9 with TRBJ2-4; 15 bases align to TRBD2. V was pared by 3 bases and J by 6 bases, with 3 bases of the junction left unmatched. This CDR3 spans 16 amino acids. Germline loops: CDR1 SEHNR, CDR2 FQNEAQ (reference sequence). Written as DNA, the CDR3 is TGTGCCAGCAGCTTCGGACTAGCGGGGGGGGGAAACATTCAGTACTTC. Translating it yields CASSFGLAGGGNIQYF. Full variable domain (missing parts from reference TRBV7-9 and TRBJ2-4): DTGVSQNPRHKITKRGQNVTFRCDPISEHNRLYWYRQTLGQGPEFLTYFQNEAQLEKSRLLSDRFSAERPKGSFSTLEIQRTEQGDSAMYLCASSFGLAGGGNIQYFGAGTRLSVL.

The chain carries TRBV6-5 and TRBJ2-7, with D possibly TRBD2 on 6 matching bases. With 5 bases removed from V and 1 base from J, the gap between germline ends came to 12 bases. Germline assignment: CDR1 MNHEY and CDR2 SVGAGI. This CDR3 is 14 amino acids long. CDR3: CASSDLGTSYEQYF. The CDR3 DNA reads as TGTGCCAGCAGTGACCTCGGGACTTCCTACGAGCAGTACTTC.

For the CDR3, the DNA is TGTGCCAGCAGTCCCTGGGGACTAGCGGACTACGAGCAGTACTTC. It translates to CASSPWGLADYEQYF. J is TRBJ2-7 and V is TRBV27; 11 bases are shared with TRBD2. The trim removed 5 bases at V and 3 bases at J, leaving 6 bases unmatched. From germline, CDR1 is MNHEY and CDR2 SMNVEV (reference sequence). This CDR3 is 15 amino acids long.

This clonotype was picked up a small number of times. The chain employs TRBV5-1 and TRBJ2-5, with D perhaps TRBD1 (5 bases). From germline, CDR1 is SGHRS and CDR2 YFSETQ. Trimming removed 4 bases from V and 6 bases from J, with 13 bases in between. The CDR3 covers 13 residues. CDR3 loop: CASSPGQDQTQYF. DNA of the CDR3: TGCGCCAGCAGCCCCGGACAAGATCAGACCCAGTACTTC.

CDR3 bases: TGTGCCAGCAGCCCCGGGCACAACTCCTACAATGAGCAGTTCTTC. Translating it yields CASSPGHNSYNEQFF. The gene calls are TRBV7-9 and TRBJ2-1; D is unresolved. The CDR3 runs to 15 residues. The V end lost 5 bases, the J end lost 0 bases, and 11 bases lay between the germline ends. Germline V gives CDR1 SEHNR, CDR2 FQNEAQ (reference sequence).

The V gene is TRBV12-3 or TRBV12-4, the J gene TRBJ1-2; D is unclear. Deletions cut 3 bases from V and 8 bases from J, with 19 bases between. This CDR3 spans 15 amino acids. The CDR3 nucleotides are TGTGCCAGCAGTTTCCCAGGCAGGCCTTCTGGGGGCTACACCTTC. Encoded protein: CASSFPGRPSGGYTF.

This clonotype was seen at least ten times. V usage is TRBV6-5 and J usage is TRBJ2-1; D might be TRBD2 (6 bases). In germline, CDR1 is MNHEY, CDR2 SVGAGI. The CDR3 extends over 13 amino acids. The germline V and J ends were trimmed by 8 bases and 4 bases, with 12 bases remaining between them. CDR3: CASRRDSYNEQFF. The CDR3 DNA follows: TGTGCCAGCCGTCGGGACTCTTACAATGAGCAGTTCTTC.

This clonotype turned up a few times. This chain uses TRBV12-3 or TRBV12-4 with TRBJ2-7; TRBD1 aligns across 8 bases. This CDR3 is built from 11 residues. V trimming: 10 bases; J trimming: 4 bases; junction bases outside the gene matches: 3. The CDR3 sequence is CATTGAYEQYF. As DNA, the CDR3 is TGTGCCACGACAGGGGCTTACGAGCAGTACTTC.

The V gene is TRBV20-1, the J gene TRBJ2-7, with TRBD2 as a possible D gene (6 bases). V gave up 6 bases and J gave up 0 bases, with 18 bases separating them. This CDR3 is built from 15 residues. Looked up from germline, CDR1 is DFQATT and CDR2 is SNEGSKA (reference sequence). This CDR3 is CSAGRRQTSSYEQYF. The CDR3 bases are TGCAGTGCCGGGAGACGGCAAACTAGCTCCTACGAGCAGTACTTC.

As to this clonotype: Because the CDR3's place on the DNA is in doubt, the DNA is left out and the CDR3 is given as listed by TCRdb. The chain carries TRBV7-2 and TRBJ1-2; TRBD1, the table's D call, was not compared with the DNA. 17 amino acids form the CDR3, both terminal residues included. The germline V gene has CDR1 SGHTA and CDR2 FQGNSA. The CDR3 region is CASSLDSSGRADYGYTF.